This T cell receptor beta chain is from a study of shared clonotypes between healthy human individuals. About this clone: Its specificity is not known.

This CDR3 comprises 13 residues. CDR1 and CDR2 (germline): SEHNR, FQNEAQ (reference sequence). The trim removed 5 bases at V and 5 bases at J, leaving 5 bases unmatched. The authors split each subset's genomic DNA evenly across several immunoSEQ plates. Produced via immunoSEQ multiplex PCR; TCRdb's table is partial and in-frame only. The sample lists about 2 million clones, about 95% occurring once. Study-wide results and caveats: Naive CD4 clonotypes were shared across a handful of donors at 5% to 6%.

Terminally differentiated effector memory CD45RA+ cells were left out of the naive CD8 fraction, which was CD45RO-negative and positively selected for CCR7. Material: naive CD8+ T cells sorted from blood. The chain joins TRBV7-9 to TRBJ1-1; 7 bases line up with TRBD1. The TCR originated in a man younger than 35 in good health. CDR3 nucleotide sequence: TGTGCCAGCAGCGAGGGGGCCGGGACTGAAGCTTTCTTT. Protein: CASSEGAGTEAFF.